One sample yielded the 16 T cell receptor beta chains listed below, sequenced in a study of neurological immune-mediated disorders. One entry per CDR3 protein, called by TCRdb with MiXCR from the 5' RACE reads. The profile shows approximately 50,000 distinct CDR3 sequences, around 3.6% of them singletons. Sequencing used PBMCs. All receptors come from a man aged 25 to 40 with multiple sclerosis.

Many counts were recorded for this clonotype. The chain links TRBV28 to TRBJ2-7; 8 bases match TRBD2. The CDR3 sequence is 14 residues long. CDR1 MDHEN and CDR2 SYDVKM come from the germline V gene. J lost 3 bases, V lost 4 bases, and 5 bases had no gene match. DNA for the CDR3: TGTGCCAGCAGTTCCTTAGCGGGGAACTACGAGCAGTACTTC. This encodes CASSSLAGNYEQYF.

In this sample, this clonotype turned up many times. The chain uses TRBV6-4 and TRBJ2-2; D gene unclear. This CDR3 has 13 amino acids. Germline V gene data show CDR1 as MRHNA and CDR2 as SNTAGT. The V end lost 3 bases, the J end lost 9 bases, and 11 bases lay between the germline ends. CDR3 loop: CASSELKGRELFF. CDR3 nucleotide sequence: TGTGCCAGCAGTGAGCTTAAGGGCCGGGAGCTGTTTTTT.

This clonotype is labeled medium-sized (0.01 to 0.1%). The V and J genes are TRBV15 and TRBJ2-2, with 10 positions matching TRBD1. The CDR3 length is 15 residues. V shed 6 bases and J 7 bases; nucleotides not matched to a gene: 8. Germline V lookup: CDR1 LNHNV, CDR2 YYDKDF (reference sequence). CDR3 in amino acids: CATSSRTGGIGELFF. In DNA form, the CDR3 reads TGTGCCACCAGTTCCCGGACAGGGGGGATCGGGGAGCTGTTTTTT. The full variable domain, completed using reference TRBV15 and TRBJ2-2, is DAMVIQNPRYQVTQFGKPVTLSCSQTLNHNVMYWYQQKSSQAPKLLFHYYDKDFNNEADTPDNFQSRRPNTSFCFLDIRSPGLGDTAMYLCATSSRTGGIGELFFGEGSRLTVL.

The sample holds many counts of this clonotype. The genes are TRBV7-8 and TRBJ2-5, with 7 bases matching TRBD2. The germline V gene has CDR1 SGHVS and CDR2 FQNEAQ. The CDR3 has 17 amino acids. The V segment lost 4 bases and the J segment 2 bases; nucleotides outside the gene matches: 13. CDR3 region: CASSSYLERGYQETQYF. In DNA, the CDR3 is TGTGCCAGCAGCTCGTATCTAGAGCGGGGTTATCAAGAGACCCAGTACTTC.

The sample holds many counts of this clonotype. The chain couples TRBV5-5 to TRBJ2-3; no reliable D call. The V gene lost 0 bases and the J gene lost 0 bases, with 8 bases spanning the gap. The CDR3 totals 15 residues. Germline CDR1 is SGHKS and CDR2 is YYEKEE (reference sequence). The CDR3 loop is CASSLEWGSTDTQYF. DNA of the CDR3: TGTGCCAGCAGCTTGGAATGGGGAAGCACAGATACGCAGTATTTT. The whole variable domain, remainder taken from reference TRBV5-5 and TRBJ2-3, is DAGVTQSPTHLIKTRGQQVTLRCSPISGHKSVSWYQQVLGQGPQFIFQYYEKEERGRGNFPDRFSARQFPNYSSELNVNALLLGDSALYLCASSLEWGSTDTQYFGPGTRLTVL.

This clonotype appeared many times. V usage is TRBV9 and J usage is TRBJ2-3; D may be TRBD1 (6 bases). This CDR3 region has 14 residues. Germline-derived CDR1 and CDR2 are SGDLS and YYNGEE. Trimming left V 2 bases short and J 3 bases short, with 10 bases between. DNA for the CDR3: TGTGCCAGCAGCGTGGGGGACAAAACAGATACGCAGTATTTT. Encoded protein: CASSVGDKTDTQYF.

This clonotype was seen repeatedly, ten times or more. This sequence joins TRBV6-6 and TRBJ2-1, with TRBD2 identical over 7 bases. CDR3 size: 13 residues. Per germline, CDR1 MNHNY and CDR2 SVGAGI (reference sequence). Trimming took 5 bases from V and 8 from J; bases not matched to a gene: 6. DNA of the CDR3: TGTGCCAGCAGTCCCGGGACTACGTATGAGCAGTTCTTC. It translates to CASSPGTTYEQFF.

The chain has TRBV20-1 and TRBJ1-4; D unresolved. The CDR3 is made up of 13 amino acids. Trimming removed 4 bases from V and 3 bases from J, with 9 bases in between. Germline-derived CDR1 and CDR2 are DFQATT and SNEGSKA (reference sequence). The CDR3 sequence is CSANVEANEKLFF. The CDR3 DNA follows: TGCAGTGCTAACGTAGAGGCTAATGAAAAACTGTTTTTT.

This clonotype was recorded a few times. The chain couples TRBV20-1 to TRBJ1-1, with D unclear. Per germline, CDR1 DFQATT and CDR2 SNEGSKA (reference sequence). The CDR3 is 13 residues long. Deletions cut 3 bases from V and 2 bases from J, with 10 bases between. CDR3 DNA sequence: TGCAGTGCTAGGGAGCAGGTAAACACTGAAGCTTTCTTT. As protein: CSAREQVNTEAFF.

Only a few counts were recorded for this clonotype. The V call is TRBV19, the J call TRBJ1-1; D may be TRBD1 (5 bases). The CDR3 is 14 residues long. V was cut by 3 bases and J by 0 bases, with 8 bases left in between. Per the germline V gene, CDR1 is LNHDA and CDR2 is SQIVND (reference sequence). In DNA form, the CDR3 reads TGTGCCAGTAGTATCGCAGGGATGAACACTGAAGCTTTCTTT. Its translation is CASSIAGMNTEAFF.

The chain has TRBV29-1 and TRBJ1-1; 8 nucleotides align to TRBD1. The germline CDR1 and CDR2 sequences are SQVTM and ANQGSEA. The CDR3 totals 14 residues. V lost 4 bases and J lost 10; bases outside the gene matches: 14. The CDR3 coding sequence is TGCAGCGTTGCCAACCTGGACAGGGAAGACAGAGCTTTCTTT. Protein: CSVANLDREDRAFF.

This clonotype showed up many times. This chain uses TRBV7-2 with TRBJ1-2, with 7 bases aligning to TRBD1. This CDR3 contains 13 residues. CDR1 and CDR2 from the germline V gene are SGHTA and FQGNSA. After removal of 5 bases from V and 4 bases from J, the junction contained 4 bases not matched to a gene. The CDR3 protein is CASSGDRVYGYTF. CDR3 nucleotides: TGTGCCAGCAGCGGCGACAGGGTCTATGGCTACACCTTC.

This clonotype was seen many times. The chain couples TRBV2 to TRBJ2-1, with no clear D. The CDR3 is 14 amino acids. Trimming left V 4 bases short and J 0 bases short, with 7 bases between. Germline-derived CDR1 and CDR2 are SNHLY and FYNNEI. The CDR3 spells CASSARSSYNEQFF. Written as DNA, the CDR3 is TGTGCCAGCAGTGCGAGGAGCTCCTACAATGAGCAGTTCTTC.

This clonotype was recorded at least ten times. V is TRBV6-1 and J is TRBJ2-7; D is uncertain. Per the germline V gene, CDR1 is MNHNS and CDR2 is SASEGT. CDR3 size: 13 residues. The V and J ends lost 10 bases and 3 bases respectively, with 16 bases between them. The CDR3 sequence is CATDRTDLYEQYF. The CDR3 DNA reads as TGTGCCACCGATCGGACCGACCTCTACGAGCAGTACTTC.

This clonotype was seen many times. The chain recombines TRBV5-1 with TRBJ1-1; 9 bases are a match to TRBD1. CDR1 is SGHRS and CDR2 is YFSETQ in the germline V gene. V gave up 0 bases and J gave up 1 base; unmatched junction bases: 13. The CDR3 runs 19 residues. CDR3 in amino acids: CASSLGVGQGMTSNTEAFF. The CDR3, as DNA: TGCGCCAGCAGCTTGGGGGTAGGACAGGGGATGACCTCGAACACTGAAGCTTTCTTT.

V gene TRBV7-8 combines with J gene TRBJ2-6; weak D call: TRBD2 (7 bases). The CDR3 spans 18 residues. Trimming pared 2 bases from V and 2 bases from J, leaving 16 bases between. The germline gives CDR1 SGHVS, CDR2 FQNEAQ. CDR3: CASSLPRGGPAGANVLTF. The CDR3 region has the DNA TGTGCCAGCAGCTTACCAAGGGGGGGGCCGGCTGGGGCCAACGTCCTGACTTTC.